The clone carrying this TCR beta chain was detected ten times or more. Each CDR3 protein is one row after TCRdb ran MiXCR on the 5' RACE reads. This table holds 55,000 to 85,000 distinct CDR3 sequences, roughly 10% found once. The data were obtained in a study of early T cells in non-severe SARS-CoV-2 infection. V was clipped by 3 bases and J by 7 bases; unmatched bases: 9. Germline V gives CDR1 SGHVS, CDR2 FQNEAQ. The CDR3 sequence is 16 residues long. This specimen was whole blood, taken at baseline. The sequence derives from an adult who was a healthcare worker with PCR-confirmed SARS-CoV-2 infection or an uninfected control (not recorded which). J is TRBJ2-1 and V is TRBV7-8; 10 bases align to TRBD2. CDR3 sequence: CASSFRTSGVGNEQFF. CDR3 in DNA: TGTGCCAGCAGCTTCAGGACTAGCGGCGTGGGGAATGAGCAGTTCTTC.